One and the same sample provided the 9 T cell receptor beta chains below, sequenced in a study of regulatory T cells in long-lasting Graves disease. For TCR beta, libraries came from iRepertoire HTBI primers and Arm-PCR of CDR3 regions. TCRdb reanalysed the multiplex PCR reads using MiXCR and keeps one entry per CDR3 protein. Of 250,000 to 300,000 distinct CDR3 sequences listed, more than 15% are singletons. Time point described: newly diagnosed GD, antithyroid drugs for less than 3 months. PBMC RNA was the source of the TCR library. This sample was shared with a second study, whose subject was T cells in Graves' hyperthyroidism and ophthalmopathy.

The source material was peripheral blood mononuclear cells (PBMCs), sampled at new diagnosis, from a patient treated with antithyroid drugs. These receptors all stem from a woman in her 30s with Graves disease.

V is TRBV12-3 or TRBV12-4 and J is TRBJ2-5; 14 nucleotides align to TRBD2. J was trimmed by 5 bases and V by 6 bases; bases with no gene match: 11. The CDR3 extends over 17 amino acids. This chain's CDR3 is CASSLRSGLAGDETQYF. The DNA for the CDR3 is TGTGCCAGCAGCCTAAGGTCGGGACTAGCGGGGGATGAGACCCAGTACTTC.

This clonotype was seen at least ten times. This chain joins TRBV7-2 and TRBJ1-1; TRBD1 aligns across 10 bases. The germline V gene encodes CDR1 SGHTA and CDR2 FQGNSA. With V trimmed by 2 bases and J by 1 base, 16 bases remained unmatched. This CDR3 comprises 20 residues. The CDR3 sequence is CASSLLGLLGTGVENTEAFF. The CDR3 nucleotides are TGTGCCAGCAGCTTATTGGGACTCTTAGGGACAGGGGTGGAGAACACTGAAGCTTTCTTT.

Of note for this clonotype: A far larger clone is one nucleotide away, so this likely arose from a read error. V is TRBV3-1 and J is TRBJ2-5; D possibly corresponds to TRBD1 (6 bases). CDR1 is LGHDT, CDR2 YNNKEL, per germline (reference sequence). The germline V and J ends were trimmed by 5 bases and 11 bases, with 18 bases remaining between them. The CDR3 contains 13 residues. The CDR3 DNA reads TGTGCCAGCAGCGATCGACAGGCCAATGAGCAGTACTTC. Protein product: CASSDRQANEQYF.

This clonotype showed up many times. This chain joins TRBV10-3 and TRBJ2-7; D possibly corresponds to TRBD2 (5 bases). V was cut by 3 bases and J by 2 bases, with 11 bases left in between. Germline V gene lookup returns CDR1 ENHRY and CDR2 SYGVKD. The CDR3 has 14 amino acids. The CDR3 nucleotides read TGTGCCATCAGTGAAGGGAGAAGGGCCTACGAGCAGTACTTC. Its protein product is CAISEGRRAYEQYF.

V and J are TRBV30 and TRBJ2-3; D may be TRBD2 (5 bases). Germline loops: CDR1 GTSNPN, CDR2 SVGIG (reference sequence). Trimming removed 1 base from V and 6 bases from J, with 17 bases in between. This CDR3 has 15 residues. CDR3: CAWSEDFSSVDTQYF. Here the CDR3 DNA reads TGTGCCTGGAGTGAGGACTTCTCATCGGTGGATACGCAGTATTTT.

This clonotype was found many times. This chain joins TRBV19 and TRBJ1-4; a weak D match, TRBD1 (6 bases). The CDR3 has 14 amino acids. Trimming removed 10 bases at V and 5 bases at J, with 17 bases between. Looked up from germline, CDR1 is LNHDA and CDR2 is SQIVND (reference sequence). The CDR3 sequence: CATRDTRKNEKLFF. In nucleotides, the CDR3 is TGTGCCACTAGGGACACCCGCAAAAATGAAAAACTGTTTTTT.

This clonotype was counted many times. J is TRBJ2-1 and V is TRBV20-1; 9 nucleotides match TRBD2. The CDR3 totals 15 residues. From germline, CDR1 is DFQATT and CDR2 SNEGSKA (reference sequence). Trimming took 3 bases from V and 4 from J; bases not matched to a gene: 7. CDR3 sequence reads: CSASTSGYLYNEQFF. The CDR3 region has the DNA TGCAGTGCTAGTACTAGCGGGTACCTGTACAATGAGCAGTTCTTC.

This clonotype was seen at least ten times. The rearrangement links TRBV6-2 or TRBV6-3 to TRBJ2-1, with 12 positions matching TRBD1. The CDR3 is 16 residues long. The germline V gene encodes CDR1 MNHEY and CDR2 SVGEGT. V was clipped by 5 bases and J by 5 bases; unmatched bases: 7. CDR3 nucleotides: TGTGCCAGCAGTCGCTCCGGGACAGGGGGCCACAATGAGCAGTTCTTC. It is translated as CASSRSGTGGHNEQFF.

This clonotype was counted between two and nine times. This may come from a read error, since a much larger clone is one base off. The CDR3 reads CAGSLISGFYTF. As DNA, the CDR3 is TGTGCCGGCAGCTTAATTTCGGGGTTCTACACCTTC. V is TRBV11-2 and J is TRBJ1-2, with D uncertain. Germline CDR1 reads SGHAT; CDR2 reads FQNNGV. The CDR3 loop spans 12 amino acids.